Listed below are T cell receptor beta chains from one sample, sequenced in a study of blood T cell repertoires in COVID-19. Sequencing used immunoSEQ multiplex PCR; TCRdb keeps in-frame clones, though not all of them. The sample has fewer than 250,000 clones; 70% to 90% are singletons. The specimen sequenced was peripheral blood. The receptors shown here come from a man between 40 and 49 years old with acute or convalescent COVID-19. Both conserved end residues are part of each CDR3. The D gene is left open where the match is weak. Not all rows give a size; the values are once, few, many and, for expanded clones, a class.

abundance: -; d_gene: -; v_gene: TRBV6-5; j_gene: TRBJ1-4; CDR3aa: CASSYSRFNEKLFF; CDR3nt: TGTGCCAGCAGTTACTCGAGATTTAATGAAAAACTGTTTTTT
abundance: -; d_gene: -; v_gene: TRBV7-6; j_gene: TRBJ2-6; CDR3aa: CASSSSTDGYSGANVLTF; CDR3nt: TGTGCCAGCAGCTCCTCGACAGACGGATACTCTGGGGCCAACGTCCTGACTTTC
abundance: once; d_gene: -; v_gene: TRBV28; j_gene: TRBJ1-2; CDR3aa: CASRRTANYGYTF; CDR3nt: TGTGCCAGCAGGCGGACAGCTAACTATGGCTACACCTTC
abundance: -; d_gene: TRBD2; v_gene: TRBV19; j_gene: TRBJ2-1; CDR3aa: CASSPGLAGGEDNEQFF; CDR3nt: TGTGCCAGTAGTCCGGGACTAGCGGGAGGAGAGGACAATGAGCAGTTCTTC
abundance: -; d_gene: TRBD2; v_gene: TRBV7-3; j_gene: TRBJ2-3; CDR3aa: CASSLTPSGSPDTQYF; CDR3nt: TGTGCCAGCAGCTTAACGCCTAGCGGGAGCCCGGATACGCAGTATTTT
abundance: -; d_gene: -; v_gene: TRBV18; j_gene: TRBJ1-1; CDR3aa: CASSPPSSEAFF; CDR3nt: TGTGCCAGCTCACCCCCATCTAGTGAAGCTTTCTTT
abundance: -; d_gene: TRBD2; v_gene: TRBV14; j_gene: TRBJ2-1; CDR3aa: CASSRRTSSLNEQFF; CDR3nt: TGTGCCAGCAGCCGAAGGACTAGTTCCCTCAATGAGCAGTTCTTC
abundance: -; d_gene: TRBD2; v_gene: TRBV7-2; j_gene: TRBJ2-7; CDR3aa: CASSFAGLAGNYEQYF; CDR3nt: TGTGCCAGCAGCTTTGCTGGACTAGCGGGAAACTACGAGCAGTACTTC
abundance: -; d_gene: TRBD1; v_gene: TRBV5-1; j_gene: TRBJ1-3; CDR3aa: CASSYGTDSGNTIYF; CDR3nt: TGCGCCAGCAGCTATGGGACAGACTCTGGAAACACCATATATTTT
abundance: -; d_gene: TRBD2; v_gene: TRBV7-2; j_gene: TRBJ2-7; CDR3aa: CASTLGLAGAAYEQYF; CDR3nt: TGTGCCAGCACCCTCGGCCTAGCGGGAGCGGCCTACGAGCAGTACTTC
abundance: -; d_gene: -; v_gene: TRBV18; j_gene: TRBJ2-5; CDR3aa: CASSSYVGGENQETQYF; CDR3nt: TGTGCCAGCTCATCCTATGTCGGGGGAGAGAACCAAGAGACCCAGTACTTC
abundance: -; d_gene: TRBD2; v_gene: TRBV7-9; j_gene: TRBJ2-7; CDR3aa: CASSPPSGAYSYEQYF; CDR3nt: TGTGCCAGCAGCCCCCCCAGCGGGGCTTACTCCTACGAGCAGTACTTC
abundance: -; d_gene: -; v_gene: TRBV11-2; j_gene: TRBJ1-2; CDR3aa: CASSFSSGGYTF; CDR3nt: TGTGCCAGCAGCTTTTCGTCAGGGGGCTACACCTTC